The entry below describes one T cell receptor beta chain. Which antigen it targets is not known. Base-call qualities are not available, and no considerably larger clone is one nucleotide away. CD8 naive samples were obtained by positive selection for CCR7 among CD45RO-negative cells, yielding a CD45RA+CCR7+ population from which TemRA cells were excluded. Donors were healthy HIV-negative adults with no recently reported acute infections or vaccinations. All donors were Caucasian adults living in Nashville, Tennessee, USA. Blood was obtained by leukapheresis, after which PBMCs were separated by Ficoll-Histopaque density gradient centrifugation and cryopreserved in liquid nitrogen vapor phase. Analytical flow cytometry was used to check the purity and quantity of each magnetically sorted T cell population. Genomic DNA was isolated from every sorted fraction and measured by UV absorbance on a Nanodrop 2000c.

This entry belongs to a study of shared clonotypes between healthy human individuals (dated by TCRdb to the early 2020s). General notes on the study: A couple of women and a few men aged 18 to 49 years were included in the cohort. For each donor, CD4 naive and CD4 memory were each given three plates, CD8 naive was given two plates, and CD8 memory was given one plate. Different laboratories and diverse techniques were used to prepare libraries and sequence TCR repertoires, to increase sequencing depth and limit assay-specific biases. Per donor, leukapheresis produced somewhere between about 0.94 and 8.9 billion PBMCs. To estimate repertoire size and how much clonotype sharing occurs between individuals, the study deeply sequenced the blood TCR repertoires of about five healthy adults.

Inclusive of the bounding cysteine and phenylalanine, the CDR3 is 14 residues long. Only the CDR3 region is kept as DNA, spanning 42 bases read in frame from base 1. CDR1 and CDR2, per the germline V gene, are KGHSH and LQKENI. From V the trimming removes 6 bases and from J it removes 11 bases, while the gene matches leave 13 bases of the junction unaccounted for. General study outcomes and caveats: Because the study included a small number of donors, the genetic and exposure-history diversity represented was limited. Compared with non-shared clonotypes, the clonotypes found in all four sorted-subset donors had higher generation probabilities. About 5% of naive CD4, 3% to 4% of naive CD8, around 2.3% of memory CD4, and approximately 0.4% of memory CD8 clonotypes were shared across four donors. Naive subsets generally had larger estimated clonotype richness than memory subsets. Sampling was limited to blood, and TCR repertoires in tissue likely differ from TCR repertoires in blood. Pairwise subsampling led to the expectation that sequencing depth would affect the degree of clonotype sharing among donors. Incomplete sequencing was indicated by rarefaction of sorted-subset datasets, despite the large sequencing depth.

TCR CDR3 regions were amplified from genomic DNA by multiplex PCR using the deep immunoSEQ assay. Genomic DNA extracted from each cell subset was distributed evenly over all wells of several immunoSEQ 96-well plates, and each plate served as one replicate. For sorted subsets, roughly 0.2 ug genomic DNA, equal to some 30,000 T cell genomes, was loaded into each replicate PCR. The purified libraries were quantified using a Qubit 3.0 fluorometer, sized with a Bioanalyzer 2100, and then quantified again using the KAPA Library Quantification kit. Every immunoSEQ 96-well plate was sequenced on a dedicated single-read 150-cycle Illumina NextSeq 550 flow cell. The authors' pipeline ran thus. Because only junctional sequences without quality scores were contained in the immunoSEQ output, filtering matching that applied to full-length reads could not be performed. Sequences were annotated with PyIR, a Python wrapper for IgBLAST v1.9, and V/J genes and CDR3 were assigned using IMGT germline references. Reads were filtered out if the reads had weak V/J assignments (E-value above 1e-6), no CDR3, stop codons, out-of-frame junctions, or ambiguous translated residues. A V3J clonotype was defined by an identical inferred V gene, J gene, and CDR3 amino acid sequence. To compute the percentage overlap between repertoires, the number of shared unique clonotypes was divided by the size of the smaller repertoire. RTK rarefaction, the Chao1 estimator, and Recon v2.1 estimates of unobserved clonotypes were used to assess repertoire richness. OLGA was used to compute generation probabilities for all TCRbeta clonotypes that the gDNA method yielded from a handful of donors. The clones in this table, taken by TCRdb from immuneACCESS, are in-frame only. Not every clone is retained; where verified, under half of the shortfall comes from an unresolved V gene, and the cause of the rest is unknown. V, J and clone size derive from that table, while D and trimming were established from the DNA sequence. For this sample there are about 2.1 million clones; approximately 94% appear just once. Of the sample, roughly 1.7% is held by the ten largest clones.

The chain is assembled from TRBV18 and TRBJ2-3; 8 bases in the middle match TRBD1. Sequencing was carried out using naive CD8+ T cells from PBMCs. In the paper's terms, the cell subset or site label means: CD45RA+CCR7+. The receptor comes from a young man in good health. Some clones in this sample may be carry-over from other donors' samples. The sequenced DNA: TGTGCCAGCTCCCCGCGGGACAGGCCTTTAGGGCAGTATTTT. Translated, this gives CASSPRDRPLGQYF.